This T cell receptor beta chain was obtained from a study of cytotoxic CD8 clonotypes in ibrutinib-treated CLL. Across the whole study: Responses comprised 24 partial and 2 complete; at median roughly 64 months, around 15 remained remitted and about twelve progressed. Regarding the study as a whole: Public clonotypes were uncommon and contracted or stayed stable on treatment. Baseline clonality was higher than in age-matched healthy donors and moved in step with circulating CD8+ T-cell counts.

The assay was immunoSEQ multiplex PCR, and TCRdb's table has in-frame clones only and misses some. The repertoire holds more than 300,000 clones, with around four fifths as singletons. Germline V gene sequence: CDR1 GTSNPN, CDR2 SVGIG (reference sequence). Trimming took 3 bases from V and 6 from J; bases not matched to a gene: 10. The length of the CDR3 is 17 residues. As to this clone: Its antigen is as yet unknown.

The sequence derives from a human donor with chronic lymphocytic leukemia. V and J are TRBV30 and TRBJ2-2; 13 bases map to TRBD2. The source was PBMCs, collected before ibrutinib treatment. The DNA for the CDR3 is TGTGCCTGGAGGGGGCGCCGGACTAGCGGGAGACCCGGGGAGCTGTTTTTT. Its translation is CAWRGRRTSGRPGELFF.